This T cell receptor beta chain came from a study of Graves' ophthalmopathy and Graves' hyperthyroidism. Patients with other autoimmune diseases, uncontrolled infections, pregnancy or lactation were excluded. Amplification of TCR beta CDR3 regions used RNA transcripts. The authors performed first-round RT-PCR with HTBI primers and then a second-round multiplex PCR. TCRdb redid the calling of the multiplex PCR reads with MiXCR, one entry per CDR3 protein. The sample lists a few hundred thousand distinct CDR3 sequences; about a sixth were seen once. This clonotype occurred many times. Losses at the gene ends were 0 bases for V and 4 bases for J; bases not matched to a gene: 7. The length of the CDR3 is 16 residues. In germline, CDR1 is SGHVS, CDR2 FNYEAQ.

The TCR sequence derives from an adult woman with stable Graves' hyperthyroidism. V usage is TRBV7-6 and J usage is TRBJ2-7; 9 nucleotides agree with TRBD2. Sequenced material: peripheral blood. DNA for the CDR3: TGTGCCAGCAGCTTAGCTTCGAGCGGGAGGTGGTACGAGCAGTACTTC. Encoded protein: CASSLASSGRWYEQYF.